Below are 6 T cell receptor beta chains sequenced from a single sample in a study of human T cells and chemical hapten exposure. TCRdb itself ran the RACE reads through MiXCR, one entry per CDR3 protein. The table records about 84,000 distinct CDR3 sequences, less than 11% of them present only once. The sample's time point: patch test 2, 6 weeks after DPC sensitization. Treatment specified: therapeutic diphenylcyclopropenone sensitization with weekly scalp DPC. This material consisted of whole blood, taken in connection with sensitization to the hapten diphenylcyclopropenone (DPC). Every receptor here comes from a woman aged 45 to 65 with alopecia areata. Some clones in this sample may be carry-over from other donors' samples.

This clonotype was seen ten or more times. CDR3 DNA sequence: TGCAGTGCTCGATTAGCGGGAGGGCCAACAGAGACCCAGTACTTC. It encodes CSARLAGGPTETQYF. The genes are TRBV20-1 and TRBJ2-5, with 11 bases fitting TRBD2. Unmatched junction bases numbered 9, after V lost 5 bases and J lost 4 bases. The V gene's germline CDR1 is DFQATT and CDR2 SNEGSKA (reference sequence). The CDR3 extends over 15 amino acids.

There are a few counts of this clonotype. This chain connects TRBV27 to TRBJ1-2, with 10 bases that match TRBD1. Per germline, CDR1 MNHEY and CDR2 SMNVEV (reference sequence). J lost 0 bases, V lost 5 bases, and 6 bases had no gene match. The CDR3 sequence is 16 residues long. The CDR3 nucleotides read TGTGCCAGCAGTCAGGGACAGGGGCGGACTAACTATGGCTACACCTTC. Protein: CASSQGQGRTNYGYTF.

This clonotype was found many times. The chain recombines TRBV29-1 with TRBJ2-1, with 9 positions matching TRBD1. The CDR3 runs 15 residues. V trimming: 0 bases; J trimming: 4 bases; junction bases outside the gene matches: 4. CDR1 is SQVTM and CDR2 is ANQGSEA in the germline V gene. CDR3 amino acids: CSVEDTGGAYNEQFF. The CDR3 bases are TGCAGCGTTGAAGATACAGGGGGCGCTTACAATGAGCAGTTCTTC.

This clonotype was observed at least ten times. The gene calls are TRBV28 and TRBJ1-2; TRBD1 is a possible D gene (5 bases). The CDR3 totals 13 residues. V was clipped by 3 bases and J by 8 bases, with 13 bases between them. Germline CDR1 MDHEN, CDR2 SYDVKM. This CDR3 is CASSFSGGNGYTF. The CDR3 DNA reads TGTGCCAGCAGTTTCTCCGGGGGAAACGGCTACACCTTC.

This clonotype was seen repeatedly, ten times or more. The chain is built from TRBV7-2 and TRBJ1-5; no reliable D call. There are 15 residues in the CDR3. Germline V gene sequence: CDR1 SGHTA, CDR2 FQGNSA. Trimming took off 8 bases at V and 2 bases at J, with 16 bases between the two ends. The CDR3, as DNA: TGTGCCAGCTCACCCACCGGGGTTGGCAATCAGCCCCAGCATTTT. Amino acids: CASSPTGVGNQPQHF.

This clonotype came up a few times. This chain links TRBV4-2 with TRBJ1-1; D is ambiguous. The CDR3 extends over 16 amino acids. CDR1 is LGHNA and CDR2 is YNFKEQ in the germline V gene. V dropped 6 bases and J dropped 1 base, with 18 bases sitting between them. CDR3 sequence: CASSPQIGPENTEAFF. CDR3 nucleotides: TGTGCCAGCAGTCCCCAAATTGGGCCGGAGAACACTGAAGCTTTCTTT.